This T cell receptor (beta chain) derives from a study of T cell repertoires in aging, cancer and after chemotherapy. Study conclusions and caveats: In healthy donors, age-related TCR diversity loss mainly reflected lost richness.

A mixed TRB-A/B primer pool amplified rearranged TRB by multiplex touch-down PCR. TCRdb fed the multiplex PCR reads into MiXCR, producing one record per CDR3 protein. Seen here are about 2,900 distinct CDR3 sequences, 20% observed once, and the top ten hold roughly 52%. The CDR3 has 16 residues. CDR1 and CDR2 from the germline V gene are KGHSH and LQKENI. A single count supports this clonotype. Its specificity is unknown. The junction and the germline gene differ at one end; a read error may be behind it. The template was genomic DNA from peripheral blood, not RNA. The chain combines TRBV18 with TRBJ2-3, with D possibly matching TRBD2 (6 bases). The sample comprised blood. The receptor's source is a human donor with a solid tumor. The CDR3 sequence is CACSPPTGVDTGRHNF. CDR3 nucleotide sequence: TGTGCCTGCTCACCACCTACGGGGGTCGACACAGGCAGGCACAATTTT.